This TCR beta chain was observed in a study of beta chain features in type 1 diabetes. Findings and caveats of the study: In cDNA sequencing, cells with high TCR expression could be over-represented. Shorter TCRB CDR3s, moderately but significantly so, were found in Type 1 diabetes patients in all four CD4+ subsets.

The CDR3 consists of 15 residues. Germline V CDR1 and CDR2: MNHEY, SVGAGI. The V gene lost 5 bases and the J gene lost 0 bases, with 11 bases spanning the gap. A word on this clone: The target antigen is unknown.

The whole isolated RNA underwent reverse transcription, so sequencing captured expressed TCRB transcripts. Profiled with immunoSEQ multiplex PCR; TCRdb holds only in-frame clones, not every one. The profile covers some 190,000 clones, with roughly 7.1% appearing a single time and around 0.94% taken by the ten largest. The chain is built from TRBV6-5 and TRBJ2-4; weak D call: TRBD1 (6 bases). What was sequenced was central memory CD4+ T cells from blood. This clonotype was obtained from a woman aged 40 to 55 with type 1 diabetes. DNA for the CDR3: TGTGCCAGCAGTCAGGGGCGCCTAGCCAAAAACATTCAGTACTTC. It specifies CASSQGRLAKNIQYF.